This section outlines one T cell receptor (beta chain) sequence together with its context. The data belong to a study of blood T cell repertoires in COVID-19. Study information: T cells, B-cell-depleted T cells, or PBMCs provided the cDNA or gDNA that served as material.

CDR3 size: 15 residues. Germline loops: CDR1 KGHDR, CDR2 SFDVKD. J gave up 2 bases and V 5 bases, and 6 bases lay outside the gene matches. Original data processing: Reference gene primer amplification yielded estimated nucleated cell counts. Data came from immunoSEQ multiplex PCR; TCRdb stores just in-frame clones and leaves some out. That table furnishes V, J and clone size, whereas the DNA furnished D and trimming. The table shows a few hundred thousand clones, with about 89% occurring only once. Material: peripheral blood. The rearrangement uses TRBV24-1 and TRBJ1-1; 8 nucleotides match TRBD1. The TCR sequence derives from a woman aged 45-59 years with acute or convalescent COVID-19. The CDR3 region is CATSAPGQGNTEAFF. The CDR3 DNA follows: TGTGCCACCAGTGCCCCAGGACAGGGAAACACTGAAGCTTTCTTT.